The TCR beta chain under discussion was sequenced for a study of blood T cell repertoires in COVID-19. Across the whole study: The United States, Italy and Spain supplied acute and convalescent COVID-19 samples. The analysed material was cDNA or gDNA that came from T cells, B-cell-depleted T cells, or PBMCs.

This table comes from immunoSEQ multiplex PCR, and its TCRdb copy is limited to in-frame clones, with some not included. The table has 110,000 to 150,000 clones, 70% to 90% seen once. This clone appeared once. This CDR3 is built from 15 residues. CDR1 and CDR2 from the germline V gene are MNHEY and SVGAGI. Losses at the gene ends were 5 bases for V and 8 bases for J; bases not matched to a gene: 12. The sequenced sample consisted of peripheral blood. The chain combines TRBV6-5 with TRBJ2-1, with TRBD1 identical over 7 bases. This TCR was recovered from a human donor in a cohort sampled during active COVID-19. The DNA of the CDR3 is TGTGCCAGCAGTCCGTTGACAGGGAGCAAGGATGAGCAGTTCTTC. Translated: CASSPLTGSKDEQFF.